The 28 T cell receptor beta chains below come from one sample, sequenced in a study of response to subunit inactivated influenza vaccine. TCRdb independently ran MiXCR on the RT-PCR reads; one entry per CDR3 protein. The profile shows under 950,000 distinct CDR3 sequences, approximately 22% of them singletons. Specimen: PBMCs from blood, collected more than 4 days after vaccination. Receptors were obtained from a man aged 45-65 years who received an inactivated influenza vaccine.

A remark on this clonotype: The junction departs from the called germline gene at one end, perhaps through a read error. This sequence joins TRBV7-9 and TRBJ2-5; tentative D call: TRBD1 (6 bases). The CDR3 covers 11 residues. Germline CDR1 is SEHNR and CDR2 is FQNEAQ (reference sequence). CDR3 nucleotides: TGTGCCAGCACAGGCAGGGGTCTTCCGCGCTTC. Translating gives CASTGRGLPRF.

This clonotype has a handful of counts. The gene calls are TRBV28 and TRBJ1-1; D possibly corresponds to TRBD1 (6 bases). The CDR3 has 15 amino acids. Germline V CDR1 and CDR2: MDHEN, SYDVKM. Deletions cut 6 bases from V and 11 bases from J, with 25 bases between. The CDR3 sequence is CASRPPLGGVILAFF. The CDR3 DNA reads TGTGCCAGCAGGCCACCCCTCGGGGGCGTAATTTTGGCTTTCTTT. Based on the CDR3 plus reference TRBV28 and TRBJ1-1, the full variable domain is DVKVTQSSRYLVKRTGEKVFLECVQDMDHENMFWYRQDPGLGLRLIYFSYDVKMKEKGDIPEGYSVSREKKERFSLILESASTNQTSMYLCASRPPLGGVILAFFGQGTRLTVV.

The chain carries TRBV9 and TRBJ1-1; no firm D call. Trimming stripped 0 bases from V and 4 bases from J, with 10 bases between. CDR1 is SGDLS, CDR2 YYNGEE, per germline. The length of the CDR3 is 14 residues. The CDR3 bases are TGTGCCAGCAGCGTAGGGTCAGGAGGCACTGAAGCTTTCTTT. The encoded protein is CASSVGSGGTEAFF.

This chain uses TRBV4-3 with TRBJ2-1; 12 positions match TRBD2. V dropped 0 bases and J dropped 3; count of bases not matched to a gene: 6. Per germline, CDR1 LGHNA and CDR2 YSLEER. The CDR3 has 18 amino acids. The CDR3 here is CASSQEELAGGLYNEQFF. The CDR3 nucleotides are TGCGCCAGCAGCCAAGAGGAGCTAGCGGGGGGGCTCTACAATGAGCAGTTCTTC.

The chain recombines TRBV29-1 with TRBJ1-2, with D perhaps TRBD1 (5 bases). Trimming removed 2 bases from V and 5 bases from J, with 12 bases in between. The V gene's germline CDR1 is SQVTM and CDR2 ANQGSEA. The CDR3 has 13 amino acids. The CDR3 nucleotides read TGCAGCGTTGAAACGCTGGGACCTTATGGCTACACCTTC. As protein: CSVETLGPYGYTF.

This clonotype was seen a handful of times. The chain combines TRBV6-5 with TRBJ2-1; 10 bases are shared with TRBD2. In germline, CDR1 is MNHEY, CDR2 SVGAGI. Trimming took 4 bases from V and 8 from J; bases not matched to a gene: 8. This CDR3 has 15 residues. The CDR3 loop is CASSLERGGFYEQFF. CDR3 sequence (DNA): TGTGCCAGCAGTTTGGAGCGGGGGGGCTTCTATGAGCAGTTCTTC.

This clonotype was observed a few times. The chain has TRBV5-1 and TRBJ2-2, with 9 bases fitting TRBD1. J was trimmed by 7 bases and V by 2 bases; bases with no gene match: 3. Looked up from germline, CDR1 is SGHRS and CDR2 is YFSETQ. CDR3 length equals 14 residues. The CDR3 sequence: CASSLQGADGELFF. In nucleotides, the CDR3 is TGCGCCAGCAGCTTACAGGGGGCCGACGGGGAGCTGTTTTTT. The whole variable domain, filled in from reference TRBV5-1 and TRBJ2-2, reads KAGVTQTPRYLIKTRGQQVTLSCSPISGHRSVSWYQQTPGQGLQFLFEYFSETQRNKGNFPGRFSGRQFSNSRSEMNVSTLELGDSALYLCASSLQGADGELFFGEGSRLTVL.

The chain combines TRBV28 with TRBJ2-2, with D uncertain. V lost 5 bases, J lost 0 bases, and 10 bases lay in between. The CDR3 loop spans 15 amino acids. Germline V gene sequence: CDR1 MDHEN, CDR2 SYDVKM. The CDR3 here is CASSPLGTNTGELFF. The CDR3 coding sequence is TGTGCCAGCAGTCCCCTAGGGACGAACACCGGGGAGCTGTTTTTT.

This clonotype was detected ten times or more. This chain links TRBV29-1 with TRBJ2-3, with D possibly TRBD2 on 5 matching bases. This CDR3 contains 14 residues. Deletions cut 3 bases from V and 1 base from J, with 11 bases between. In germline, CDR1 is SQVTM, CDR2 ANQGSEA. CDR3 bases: TGCAGCGTTGAGCTGGGAGTTCGCACAGATACGCAGTATTTT. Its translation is CSVELGVRTDTQYF.

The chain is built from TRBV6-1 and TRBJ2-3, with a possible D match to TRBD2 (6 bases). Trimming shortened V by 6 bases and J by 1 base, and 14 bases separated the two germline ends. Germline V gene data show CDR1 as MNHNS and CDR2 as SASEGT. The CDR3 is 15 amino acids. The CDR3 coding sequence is TGTGCCAGCAGCGGGGGTGCCGTTGGCACAGATACGCAGTATTTT. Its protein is CASSGGAVGTDTQYF.

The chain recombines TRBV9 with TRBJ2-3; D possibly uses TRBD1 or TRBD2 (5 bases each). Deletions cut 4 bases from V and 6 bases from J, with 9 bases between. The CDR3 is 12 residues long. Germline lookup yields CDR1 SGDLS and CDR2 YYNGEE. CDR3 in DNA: TGTGCCAGCAGCCATGGGGGTGATACGCAGTATTTT. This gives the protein CASSHGGDTQYF.

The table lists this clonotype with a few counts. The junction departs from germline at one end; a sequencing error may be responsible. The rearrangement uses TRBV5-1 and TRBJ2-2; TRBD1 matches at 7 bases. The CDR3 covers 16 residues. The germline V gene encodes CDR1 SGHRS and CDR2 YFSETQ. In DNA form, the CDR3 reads TGCGCCAGCATCTTGGACAGGCTAGAGAACACCGGGGAGCTGTTTTTT. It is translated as CASILDRLENTGELFF.

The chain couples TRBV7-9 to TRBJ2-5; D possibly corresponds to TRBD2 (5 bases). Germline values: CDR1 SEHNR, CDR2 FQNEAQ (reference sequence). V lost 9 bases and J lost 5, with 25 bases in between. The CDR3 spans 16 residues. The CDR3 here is CARGPGLLGLLETQYF. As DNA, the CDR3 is TGTGCCAGGGGCCCCGGGCTCCTCGGACTTCTCGAGACCCAGTACTTC.

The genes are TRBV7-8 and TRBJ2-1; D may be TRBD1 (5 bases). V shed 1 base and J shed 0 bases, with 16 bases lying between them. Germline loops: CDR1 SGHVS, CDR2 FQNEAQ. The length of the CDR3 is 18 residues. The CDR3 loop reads CASSLERHRLSSYNEQFF. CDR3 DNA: TGTGCCAGCAGCTTAGAACGACACAGGTTGAGCTCCTACAATGAGCAGTTCTTC.

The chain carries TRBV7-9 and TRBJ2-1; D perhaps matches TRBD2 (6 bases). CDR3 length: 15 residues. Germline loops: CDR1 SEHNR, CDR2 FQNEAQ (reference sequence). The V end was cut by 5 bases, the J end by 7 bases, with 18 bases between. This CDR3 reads CASSLNSGTSNEQFF. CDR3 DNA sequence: TGTGCCAGCAGCCTAAACTCTGGGACTTCGAATGAGCAGTTCTTC.

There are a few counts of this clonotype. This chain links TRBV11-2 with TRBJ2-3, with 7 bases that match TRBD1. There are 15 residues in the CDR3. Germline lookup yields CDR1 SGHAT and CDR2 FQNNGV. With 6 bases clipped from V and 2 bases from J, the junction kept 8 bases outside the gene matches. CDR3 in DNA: TGTGCCAGCAGGTCAGACAGGGCCCCCACAGATACGCAGTATTTT. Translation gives CASRSDRAPTDTQYF.

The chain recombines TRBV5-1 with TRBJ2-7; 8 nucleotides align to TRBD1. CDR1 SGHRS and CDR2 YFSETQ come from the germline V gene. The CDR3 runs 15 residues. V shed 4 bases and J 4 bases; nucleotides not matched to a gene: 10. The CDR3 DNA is TGCGCCAGCAGCCCCCGAGGGACAGGTTATTACGAGCAGTACTTC. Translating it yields CASSPRGTGYYEQYF.

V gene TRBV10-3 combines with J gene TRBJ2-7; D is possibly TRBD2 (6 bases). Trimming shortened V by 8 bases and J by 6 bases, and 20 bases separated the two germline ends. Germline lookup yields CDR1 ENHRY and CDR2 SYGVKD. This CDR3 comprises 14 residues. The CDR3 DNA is TGTGCCATCGGGGAAACTAGCAAATCTTCCGAGCAGTACTTC. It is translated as CAIGETSKSSEQYF.

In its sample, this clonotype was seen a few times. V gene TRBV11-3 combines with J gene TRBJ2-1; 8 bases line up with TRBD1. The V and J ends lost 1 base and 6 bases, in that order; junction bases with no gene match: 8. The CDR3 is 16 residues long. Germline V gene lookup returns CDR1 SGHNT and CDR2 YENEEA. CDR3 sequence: CASSLGSGGSGNEQFF. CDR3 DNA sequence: TGTGCCAGCAGCTTAGGGTCAGGGGGCTCTGGCAATGAGCAGTTCTTC.

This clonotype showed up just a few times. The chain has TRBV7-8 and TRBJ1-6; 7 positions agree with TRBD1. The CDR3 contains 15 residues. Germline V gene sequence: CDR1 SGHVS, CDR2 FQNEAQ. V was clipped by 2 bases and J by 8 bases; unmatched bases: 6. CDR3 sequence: CASSLIERGHSPLHF. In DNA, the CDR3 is TGTGCCAGCAGCTTAATTGAGAGGGGGCATTCACCCCTCCACTTT.

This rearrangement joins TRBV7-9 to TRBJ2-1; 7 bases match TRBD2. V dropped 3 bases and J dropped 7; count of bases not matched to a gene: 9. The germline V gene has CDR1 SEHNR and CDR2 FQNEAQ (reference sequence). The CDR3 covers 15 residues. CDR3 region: CASSFLADLGNEQFF. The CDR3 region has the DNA TGTGCCAGCAGCTTCCTAGCGGACTTGGGAAATGAGCAGTTCTTC.

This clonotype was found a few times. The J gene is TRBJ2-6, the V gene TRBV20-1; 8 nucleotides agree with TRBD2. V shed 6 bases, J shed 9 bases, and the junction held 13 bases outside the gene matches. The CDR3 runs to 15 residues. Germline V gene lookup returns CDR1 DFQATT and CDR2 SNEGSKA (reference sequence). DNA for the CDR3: TGCAGTGCCCTGTCGGGAGTAGCGGGACGCAACGTCCTGACTTTC. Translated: CSALSGVAGRNVLTF.

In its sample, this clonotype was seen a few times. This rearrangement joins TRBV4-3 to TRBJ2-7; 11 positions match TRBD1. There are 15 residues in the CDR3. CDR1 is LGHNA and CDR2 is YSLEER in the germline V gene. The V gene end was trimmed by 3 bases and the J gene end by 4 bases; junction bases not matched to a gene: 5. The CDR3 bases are TGCGCCAGCAGCCACCGGACAGGGGGCGAGTACGAGCAGTACTTC. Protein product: CASSHRTGGEYEQYF.

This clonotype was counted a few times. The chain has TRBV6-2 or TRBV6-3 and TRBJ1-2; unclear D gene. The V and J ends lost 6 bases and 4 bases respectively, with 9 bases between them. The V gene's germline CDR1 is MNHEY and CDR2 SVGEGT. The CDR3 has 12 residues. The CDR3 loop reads CASSSIGYGYTF. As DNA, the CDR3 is TGTGCCAGCAGCTCCATCGGCTATGGCTACACCTTC.

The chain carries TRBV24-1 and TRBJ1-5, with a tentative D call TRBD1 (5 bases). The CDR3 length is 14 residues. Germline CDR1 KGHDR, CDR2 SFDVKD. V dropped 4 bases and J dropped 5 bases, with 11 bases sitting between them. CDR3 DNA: TGTGCCACCAGTGAACTAGACAGAGATCAGCCCCAGCATTTT. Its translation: CATSELDRDQPQHF.

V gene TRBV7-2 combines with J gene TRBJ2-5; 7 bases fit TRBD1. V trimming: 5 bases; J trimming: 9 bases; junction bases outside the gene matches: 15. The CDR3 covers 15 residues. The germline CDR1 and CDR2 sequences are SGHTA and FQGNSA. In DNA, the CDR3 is TGTGCCAGCAGCCCAAGGGACAGCCCTAAGTCGGCCCAGTACTTC. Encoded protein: CASSPRDSPKSAQYF.

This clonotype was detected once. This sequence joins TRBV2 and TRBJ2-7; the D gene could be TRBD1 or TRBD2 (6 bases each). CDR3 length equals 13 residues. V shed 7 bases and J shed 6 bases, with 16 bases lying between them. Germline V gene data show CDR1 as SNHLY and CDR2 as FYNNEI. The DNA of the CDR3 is TGTGCCAGCAAGCATAGGGGGGTCACCGAGCAGTACTTC. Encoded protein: CASKHRGVTEQYF.

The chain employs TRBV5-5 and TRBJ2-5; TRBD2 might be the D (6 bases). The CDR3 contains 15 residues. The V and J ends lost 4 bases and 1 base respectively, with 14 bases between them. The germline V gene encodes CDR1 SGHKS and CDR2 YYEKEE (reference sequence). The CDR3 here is CASSPGDWIQETQYF. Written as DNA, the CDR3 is TGTGCCAGCAGCCCCGGGGACTGGATCCAAGAGACCCAGTACTTC.